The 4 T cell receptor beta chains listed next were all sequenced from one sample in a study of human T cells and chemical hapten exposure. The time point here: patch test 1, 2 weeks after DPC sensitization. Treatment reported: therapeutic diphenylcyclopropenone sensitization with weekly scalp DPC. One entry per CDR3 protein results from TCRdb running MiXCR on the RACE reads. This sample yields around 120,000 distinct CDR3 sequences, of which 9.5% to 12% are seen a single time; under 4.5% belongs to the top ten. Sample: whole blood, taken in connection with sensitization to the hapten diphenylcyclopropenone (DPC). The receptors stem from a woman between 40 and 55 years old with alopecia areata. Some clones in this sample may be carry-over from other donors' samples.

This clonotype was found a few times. DNA for the CDR3: TGCAGCGTTGAGGAAAGACCCCTGAGGAGCACTGAAGCTTTCTTT. This encodes CSVEERPLRSTEAFF. The chain carries TRBV29-1 and TRBJ1-1; no definite D call. CDR1 SQVTM and CDR2 ANQGSEA come from the germline V gene. Trimming removed 3 bases at V and 4 bases at J, with 18 bases between. This CDR3 contains 15 residues.

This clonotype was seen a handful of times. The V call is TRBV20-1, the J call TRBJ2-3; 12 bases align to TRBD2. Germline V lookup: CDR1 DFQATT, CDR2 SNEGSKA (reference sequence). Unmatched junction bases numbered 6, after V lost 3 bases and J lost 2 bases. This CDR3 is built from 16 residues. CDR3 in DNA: TGCAGTGCTAGTCCTTCTAGCGGGGGGGACACAGATACGCAGTATTTT. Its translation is CSASPSSGGDTDTQYF.

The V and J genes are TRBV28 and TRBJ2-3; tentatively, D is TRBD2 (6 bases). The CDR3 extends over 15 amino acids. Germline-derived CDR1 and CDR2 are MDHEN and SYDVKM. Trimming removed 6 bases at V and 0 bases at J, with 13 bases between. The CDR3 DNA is TGTGCCAGCAGCTCTCGGGGAGGCAGCACAGATACGCAGTATTTT. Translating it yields CASSSRGGSTDTQYF.

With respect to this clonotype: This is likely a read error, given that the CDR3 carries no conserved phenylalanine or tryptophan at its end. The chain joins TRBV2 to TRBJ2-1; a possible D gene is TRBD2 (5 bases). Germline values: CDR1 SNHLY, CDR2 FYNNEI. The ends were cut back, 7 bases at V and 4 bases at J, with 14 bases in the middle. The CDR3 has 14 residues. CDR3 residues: CASKVLARYNEQFY. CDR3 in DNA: TGTGCCAGCAAAGTTCTAGCCCGGTACAATGAGCAGTTCTAC.